This T cell receptor (beta chain) was sequenced during a study of blood T cell repertoires in COVID-19. Study as a whole: Both acute and convalescent COVID-19 samples were obtained from the United States, Italy and Spain.

V lost 2 bases, J lost 1 base, and 6 bases stayed unmatched. The CDR3 is made up of 16 amino acids. Germline assignment: CDR1 MNHEY and CDR2 SVGAGI. Authors' processing steps: For nucleated cells, counts were estimated from reference gene primer amplification. Sequencing used immunoSEQ multiplex PCR; TCRdb keeps in-frame clones, though not all of them. V, J and clone size are taken as reported in that table, and D and trimming were inferred from the DNA itself. This table holds 140,000 or so clones, roughly 88% found once. The sequence was collected from a woman between 45 and 65 years old with acute or convalescent COVID-19. The chain couples TRBV6-5 to TRBJ1-1, with 8 bases fitting TRBD1. The specimen sequenced was peripheral blood. In DNA, the CDR3 is TGTGCCAGCAGTTACACGACAGGGGCTGGGAACACTGAAGCTTTCTTT. Protein sequence: CASSYTTGAGNTEAFF.